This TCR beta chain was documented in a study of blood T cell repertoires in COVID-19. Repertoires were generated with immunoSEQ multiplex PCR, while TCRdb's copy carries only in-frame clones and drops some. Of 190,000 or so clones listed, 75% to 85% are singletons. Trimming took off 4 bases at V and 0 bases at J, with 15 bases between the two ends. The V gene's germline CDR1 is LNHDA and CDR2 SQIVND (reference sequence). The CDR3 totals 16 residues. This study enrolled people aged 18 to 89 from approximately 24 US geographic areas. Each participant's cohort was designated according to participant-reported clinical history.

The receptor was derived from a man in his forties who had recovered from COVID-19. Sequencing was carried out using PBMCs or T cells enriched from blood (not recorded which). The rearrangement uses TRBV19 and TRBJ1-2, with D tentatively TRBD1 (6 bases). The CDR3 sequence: CASSTAPDRTNYGYTF. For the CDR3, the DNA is TGTGCCAGTAGTACCGCCCCGGACAGAACTAACTATGGCTACACCTTC.